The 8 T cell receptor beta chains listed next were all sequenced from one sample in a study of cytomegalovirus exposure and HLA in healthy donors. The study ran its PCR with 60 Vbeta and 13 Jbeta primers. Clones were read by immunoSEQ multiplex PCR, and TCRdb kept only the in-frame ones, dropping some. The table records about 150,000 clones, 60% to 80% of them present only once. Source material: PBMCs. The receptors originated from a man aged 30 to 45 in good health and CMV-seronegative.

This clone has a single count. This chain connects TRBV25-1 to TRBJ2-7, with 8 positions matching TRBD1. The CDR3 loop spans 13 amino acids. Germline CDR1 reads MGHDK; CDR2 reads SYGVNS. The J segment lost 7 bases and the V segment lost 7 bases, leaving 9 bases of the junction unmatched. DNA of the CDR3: TGTGCCAGCACCCCCGGGACAGGTCGTGAGCAGTACTTC. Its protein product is CASTPGTGREQYF.

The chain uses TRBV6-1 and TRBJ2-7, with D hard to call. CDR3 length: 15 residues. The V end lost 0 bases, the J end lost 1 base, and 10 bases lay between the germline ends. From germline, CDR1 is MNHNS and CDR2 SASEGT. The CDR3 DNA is TGTGCCAGCAGTGAAGCGTTACAGCCTTCCTACGAGCAGTACTTC. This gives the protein CASSEALQPSYEQYF.

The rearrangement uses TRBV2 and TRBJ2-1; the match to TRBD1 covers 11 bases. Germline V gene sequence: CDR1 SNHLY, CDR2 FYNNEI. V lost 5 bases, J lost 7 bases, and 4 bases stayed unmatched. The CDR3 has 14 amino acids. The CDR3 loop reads CASSPDRGRNEQFF. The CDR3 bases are TGTGCCAGCAGTCCGGACAGGGGGCGAAATGAGCAGTTCTTC.

The CDR3 DNA reads as TGTGCCAGCAGCCCACCCGCGGGAGGGCCAGACAATGAGCAGTTCTTC. Its protein is CASSPPAGGPDNEQFF. V gene TRBV5-5 combines with J gene TRBJ2-1; TRBD2 aligns across 9 bases. CDR1 SGHKS and CDR2 YYEKEE come from the germline V gene (reference sequence). The length of the CDR3 is 16 residues. V was clipped by 4 bases and J by 5 bases; unmatched bases: 10.

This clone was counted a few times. In DNA, the CDR3 is TGTGCCAGCAGTTTGGATGTGACCTATGCGGTGAACACTGAAGCTTTCTTT. Protein: CASSLDVTYAVNTEAFF. The rearrangement uses TRBV28 and TRBJ1-1; unclear D gene. Germline CDR1 reads MDHEN; CDR2 reads SYDVKM. The CDR3 has 17 residues. With 3 bases removed from V and 0 bases from J, the gap between germline ends came to 17 bases.

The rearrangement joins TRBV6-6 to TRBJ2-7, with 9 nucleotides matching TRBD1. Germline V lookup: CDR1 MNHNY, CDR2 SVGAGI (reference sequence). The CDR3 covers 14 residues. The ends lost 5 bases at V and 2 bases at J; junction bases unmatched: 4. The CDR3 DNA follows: TGTGCCAGCAGTGGACAGGGGATACCCTACGAGCAGTACTTC. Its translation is CASSGQGIPYEQYF.

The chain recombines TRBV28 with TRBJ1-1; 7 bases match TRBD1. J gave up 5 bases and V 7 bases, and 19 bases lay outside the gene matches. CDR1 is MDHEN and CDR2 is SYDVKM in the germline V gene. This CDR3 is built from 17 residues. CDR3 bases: TGTGCCAGCACCCTTTATGCAGTAGGGCAGGGGGAGACTGAAGCTTTCTTT. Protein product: CASTLYAVGQGETEAFF.

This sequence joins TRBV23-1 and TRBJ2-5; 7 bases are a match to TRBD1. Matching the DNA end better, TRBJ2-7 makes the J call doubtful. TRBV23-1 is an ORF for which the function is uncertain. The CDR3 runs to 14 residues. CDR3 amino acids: CASSLGQAPYEQYF. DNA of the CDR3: TGCGCCAGCAGCCTAGGACAGGCGCCCTACGAGCAGTACTTC.